This T cell receptor (beta chain) emerged from a study of T cell repertoires in cytomegalovirus infection. Study-level information: Public TCR beta signatures indicated both CMV infection and matching HLA type. General study points: There were carriers of CMV plus the relevant HLA, and cumulative public TCR beta family frequency identified them.

TCRdb re-called the reads with MiXCR, one entry per CDR3 protein. The sample has 100,000 to 150,000 distinct CDR3 sequences, 7% to 10% seen once. In the case of this clonotype: Antigen unknown.

The V and J ends lost 7 bases and 1 base respectively, with 12 bases between them. CDR1 and CDR2 (germline): DFQATT, SNEGSKA (reference sequence). The length of the CDR3 is 13 residues. What was sequenced was PBMCs. The receptor was isolated from a human donor in good health (CMV status not recorded). Some clones in this sample may be carry-over from other donors' samples. The chain joins TRBV20-1 to TRBJ2-3; D is unclear. CDR3 sequence: CSGASSRTDTQYF. In nucleotides, the CDR3 is TGCAGTGGGGCGTCCAGCCGCACAGATACGCAGTATTTT.